The 27 T cell receptor beta chains given below trace back to one sample, sequenced in a study of HIV-infected patients and healthy controls. cDNA was made from about 500 ng RNA using alpha and beta constant primers. Using multiplexing indices, alpha and beta chain libraries were generated apart by chain-specific third strand synthesis. One entry per CDR3 protein results from TCRdb running MiXCR on the 5' RACE reads. The sample has 6,600 or so distinct CDR3 sequences; about 9.7% are singletons. Roughly three months, about 14 weeks, into antiretroviral therapy, follow-up blood was collected. All unsorted peripheral T cells were captured because whole blood was used without fractionation. The source was blood, collected during antiretroviral therapy. The receptors here all came from an adult with HIV infection.

J is TRBJ2-1 and V is TRBV7-8; 8 bases agree with TRBD1. Germline CDR1 reads SGHVS; CDR2 reads FQNEAQ. V dropped 5 bases and J dropped 4; count of bases not matched to a gene: 7. This CDR3 has 15 residues. This CDR3 reads CASSPRDRGYNEQFF. The CDR3 DNA reads as TGTGCCAGCAGCCCCCGAGACAGGGGTTACAATGAGCAGTTCTTC.

This clonotype was detected ten times or more. The rearrangement uses TRBV7-8 and TRBJ1-1; D call uncertain. The CDR3 loop spans 15 amino acids. V was pared by 4 bases and J by 2 bases, with 14 bases between. From germline, CDR1 is SGHVS and CDR2 FQNEAQ. The CDR3 nucleotides are TGTGCCAGCAGCTGGAATTCGGCAGATAACACTGAAGCTTTCTTT. Encoded protein: CASSWNSADNTEAFF. Filled out from reference TRBV7-8 and TRBJ1-1, the complete variable domain reads GAGVSQSPRYKVAKRGQDVALRCDPISGHVSLFWYQQALGQGPEFLTYFQNEAQLDKSGLPSDRFFAERPEGSVSTLKIQRTQQEDSAVYLCASSWNSADNTEAFFGQGTRLTVV.

Many counts were recorded for this clonotype. The chain recombines TRBV7-8 with TRBJ2-6; the D gene is possibly TRBD1 (7 bases). The CDR3 is 19 amino acids. The V and J ends lost 5 bases and 0 bases respectively, with 20 bases between them. Germline V gene sequence: CDR1 SGHVS, CDR2 FQNEAQ. The CDR3 DNA reads TGTGCCAGCAGCGTGGATGGAGGGGGCCCTCCCTCTGGGGCCAACGTCCTGACTTTC. Residues: CASSVDGGGPPSGANVLTF.

In this sample, this clonotype is medium-sized (0.01 to 0.1%). The J gene is TRBJ2-1, the V gene TRBV9; 11 bases are shared with TRBD2. The germline CDR1 and CDR2 sequences are SGDLS and YYNGEE. CDR3 length: 17 amino acids. Trimming removed 2 bases from V and 5 bases from J; junction bases left unmatched: 9. The CDR3 sequence is CASSVSGGTSGDNEQFF. The CDR3 DNA reads TGTGCCAGCAGCGTCTCGGGGGGGACTAGCGGAGACAATGAGCAGTTCTTC.

This clonotype showed up just a few times. This chain links TRBV18 with TRBJ2-7, with unresolved D. Germline values: CDR1 KGHSH, CDR2 LQKENI. The CDR3 totals 14 residues. The V end was cut by 6 bases, the J end by 0 bases, with 12 bases between. The CDR3 nucleotides read TGTGCCAGCTCGCTGGACCGGAGCTCCTACGAGCAGTACTTC. Residues: CASSLDRSSYEQYF.

This chain joins TRBV7-9 and TRBJ1-1; TRBD1 aligns across 7 bases. V lost 0 bases to trimming and J lost 8 bases; unmatched junction nucleotides: 9. This CDR3 contains 15 residues. Germline V gives CDR1 SEHNR, CDR2 FQNEAQ (reference sequence). This CDR3 reads CASSLAEGAPSEAFF. Here the CDR3 DNA reads TGTGCCAGCAGCTTAGCAGAGGGGGCGCCTTCGGAAGCTTTCTTT.

By share, this clonotype ranks as medium-sized. CDR3 in DNA: TGCAGCGTAGATCCGGGACAAGTAACTAACTATGGCTACACCTTC. Translated, it gives CSVDPGQVTNYGYTF. V gene TRBV29-1 combines with J gene TRBJ1-2; tentative D call: TRBD1 (6 bases). In germline, CDR1 is SQVTM, CDR2 ANQGSEA. Between the trimmed V and J ends, which lost 6 bases and 0 bases, there was a span of 17 bases. The CDR3 loop spans 15 amino acids.

This clonotype is medium-sized (0.01 to 0.1%). The V and J genes are TRBV11-2 and TRBJ1-5; no clear D. This CDR3 is 13 amino acids long. V was cut by 8 bases and J by 0 bases, with 8 bases left in between. Germline lookup yields CDR1 SGHAT and CDR2 FQNNGV. The CDR3 DNA reads as TGTGCCAGCTGCCCGGATAGCAATCAGCCCCAGCATTTT. Translation gives CASCPDSNQPQHF.

This clonotype is labeled medium-sized (0.01 to 0.1%). The chain links TRBV12-3 or TRBV12-4 to TRBJ1-1; D remains ambiguous. This CDR3 has 12 residues. The V end was cut by 6 bases, the J end by 5 bases, with 10 bases between. The DNA of the CDR3 is TGTGCCAGCAGCGTCGGTATAACTGAAGCTTTCTTT. Protein product: CASSVGITEAFF.

This clonotype is deemed medium-sized (0.01 to 0.1%). The gene calls are TRBV5-1 and TRBJ1-6, with a possible D match to TRBD1 (5 bases). Germline V lookup: CDR1 SGHRS, CDR2 YFSETQ. The CDR3 contains 18 residues. With 1 base removed from V and 0 bases from J, the gap between germline ends came to 14 bases. CDR3 coding DNA: TGCGCCAGCAGCTTGATTTCCTCAGGGAGCTCCTATAATTCACCCCTCCACTTT. Its protein is CASSLISSGSSYNSPLHF.

This clonotype qualifies as medium-sized. The genes are TRBV4-3 and TRBJ1-3; 8 bases are shared with TRBD1. Per the germline V gene, CDR1 is LGHNA and CDR2 is YSLEER. The CDR3 spans 18 residues. The V segment lost 3 bases and the J segment 0 bases; nucleotides outside the gene matches: 10. The CDR3 is CASSHWTGSIGSGNTIYF. For the CDR3, the DNA is TGCGCCAGCAGCCACTGGACAGGGTCTATAGGCTCTGGAAACACCATATATTTT.

Within the sample, this clonotype is medium-sized (0.01 to 0.1%). The V and J genes are TRBV7-2 and TRBJ2-1, with a weak D call TRBD1 (5 bases). Per germline, CDR1 SGHTA and CDR2 FQGNSA. CDR3 size: 16 residues. V was cut by 1 base and J by 3 bases, with 13 bases left in between. The CDR3 DNA is TGTGCCAGCAGCTTAGTAGCAGGGCTCAGCTACAATGAGCAGTTCTTC. Encoded protein: CASSLVAGLSYNEQFF.

This clonotype showed up many times. V gene TRBV10-3 combines with J gene TRBJ1-2; D uncertain. The ends were cut back, 0 bases at V and 5 bases at J, with 13 bases in the middle. Germline CDR1 is ENHRY and CDR2 is SYGVKD. The CDR3 totals 15 residues. The chain's CDR3 is CAISESIVSGYGYTF. The CDR3 DNA follows: TGTGCCATCAGTGAGTCGATCGTATCGGGGTATGGCTACACCTTC.

This clonotype occurred many times. V is TRBV20-1 and J is TRBJ2-2; TRBD2 agrees at 7 bases. Germline CDR1 is DFQATT and CDR2 is SNEGSKA (reference sequence). The CDR3 length is 16 residues. With 6 bases clipped from V and 1 base from J, the junction kept 11 bases outside the gene matches. CDR3 coding DNA: TGCAGTGCAGCCGGGCTAGCGGATCTGAACACCGGGGAGCTGTTTTTT. Amino acid sequence: CSAAGLADLNTGELFF.

J is TRBJ1-5 and V is TRBV10-3, with 8 bases lining up with TRBD1. This CDR3 spans 13 amino acids. V gave up 9 bases and J gave up 5 bases; unmatched junction bases: 6. The germline V gene encodes CDR1 ENHRY and CDR2 SYGVKD. The CDR3 bases are TGTGCCATGGGACAGGAGGTTGATCAGCCCCAGCATTTT. This codes for CAMGQEVDQPQHF.

The chain links TRBV11-3 to TRBJ1-5, with D uncertain. The length of the CDR3 is 14 residues. Germline V gene data show CDR1 as SGHNT and CDR2 as YENEEA. Trimming stripped 3 bases from V and 2 bases from J, with 8 bases between. In nucleotides, the CDR3 is TGTGCCAGCAGCTTCACCCGGTGCAATCAGCCCCAGCATTTT. The encoded protein is CASSFTRCNQPQHF.

This clonotype is large within its sample. This chain uses TRBV4-1 with TRBJ2-1; D call uncertain. Deletions cut 1 base from V and 4 bases from J, with 14 bases between. CDR1 is MGHRA and CDR2 is YSYEKL in the germline V gene. The CDR3 runs 16 residues. The CDR3 sequence: CASSQAAALGYNEQFF. As DNA, the CDR3 is TGCGCCAGCAGCCAAGCTGCTGCTTTGGGGTACAATGAGCAGTTCTTC.

This clonotype was observed at least ten times. J is TRBJ1-3 and V is TRBV2; no clear D. The CDR3 length is 15 residues. Trimming shortened V by 7 bases and J by 0 bases, and 13 bases separated the two germline ends. The germline CDR1 and CDR2 sequences are SNHLY and FYNNEI. The CDR3 sequence is CASKLDRYSGNTIYF. CDR3 DNA sequence: TGTGCCAGCAAACTAGACCGCTACTCTGGAAACACCATATATTTT. The whole variable domain, remainder taken from reference TRBV2 and TRBJ1-3, is EPEVTQTPSHQVTQMGQEVILRCVPISNHLYFYWYRQILGQKVEFLVSFYNNEISEKSEIFDDQFSVERPDGSNFTLKIRSTKLEDSAMYFCASKLDRYSGNTIYFGEGSWLTVV.

By its share, this clonotype is medium-sized. V is TRBV28 and J is TRBJ1-5; weak D call: TRBD1 (5 bases). Per germline, CDR1 MDHEN and CDR2 SYDVKM. The CDR3 sequence is 13 residues long. V was trimmed by 6 bases and J by 4 bases, leaving 10 bases between them. CDR3: CASRYPGNQPQHF. The CDR3 region has the DNA TGTGCCAGCAGATACCCAGGGAATCAGCCCCAGCATTTT.

Many counts were recorded for this clonotype. This chain uses TRBV11-2 with TRBJ2-1; weak D call: TRBD1 (6 bases). The CDR3 extends over 13 amino acids. Germline-derived CDR1 and CDR2 are SGHAT and FQNNGV. The V and J ends lost 5 bases and 4 bases respectively, with 9 bases between them. CDR3 residues: CASSPGQYNEQFF. In DNA form, the CDR3 reads TGTGCCAGCAGCCCCGGACAGTACAATGAGCAGTTCTTC.

By proportion, this clonotype is medium-sized. The chain uses TRBV6-6 and TRBJ1-6; perhaps TRBD1 as D (6 bases). The CDR3 runs 16 residues. Germline CDR1 reads MNHNY; CDR2 reads SVGAGI (reference sequence). The V and J ends lost 7 bases and 3 bases respectively, with 16 bases between them. CDR3 protein: CASIKQDRLYNSPLHF. In nucleotides, the CDR3 is TGTGCCAGCATAAAGCAGGACAGACTCTATAATTCACCCCTCCACTTT.

This sequence joins TRBV19 and TRBJ1-5; 7 bases line up with TRBD1. CDR1 is LNHDA, CDR2 SQIVND, per germline (reference sequence). V gave up 7 bases and J gave up 0 bases; unmatched junction bases: 6. This CDR3 is built from 15 residues. The CDR3 region is CASTPGGYSNQPQHF. CDR3 DNA sequence: TGTGCCAGTACCCCAGGGGGGTATAGCAATCAGCCCCAGCATTTT.

There are many counts of this clonotype. V and J are TRBV10-3 and TRBJ2-3, with TRBD1 identical over 9 bases. V shed 6 bases, J shed 8 bases, and the junction held 6 bases outside the gene matches. CDR1 ENHRY and CDR2 SYGVKD come from the germline V gene. The CDR3 has 13 residues. The CDR3: CAISRDRESTQYF. CDR3 DNA: TGTGCCATCAGCCGGGACAGGGAGAGTACGCAGTATTTT.

This clonotype was seen at least ten times. CDR3 in DNA: TGTGCCACCACACGGCCATATCAGCCCCAGCATTTT. This gives the protein CATTRPYQPQHF. The chain uses TRBV28 and TRBJ1-5; D is ambiguous. The germline V gene encodes CDR1 MDHEN and CDR2 SYDVKM. Deletions cut 10 bases from V and 5 bases from J, with 12 bases between. The CDR3 loop spans 12 amino acids. Full variable domain (remainder filled in from reference TRBV28 and TRBJ1-5): DVKVTQSSRYLVKRTGEKVFLECVQDMDHENMFWYRQDPGLGLRLIYFSYDVKMKEKGDIPEGYSVSREKKERFSLILESASTNQTSMYLCATTRPYQPQHFGDGTRLSIL.

This clonotype is medium-sized (0.01 to 0.1%). The chain joins TRBV19 to TRBJ1-5; no reliable D call. Germline CDR1 LNHDA, CDR2 SQIVND (reference sequence). Deletions cut 1 base from V and 0 bases from J, with 10 bases between. This CDR3 comprises 16 residues. The CDR3 sequence is CASSIGWDYSNQPQHF. CDR3 sequence (DNA): TGTGCCAGTAGTATAGGATGGGATTATAGCAATCAGCCCCAGCATTTT. The complete variable domain, with remaining parts taken from reference TRBV19 and TRBJ1-5, reads DGGITQSPKYLFRKEGQNVTLSCEQNLNHDAMYWYRQDPGQGLRLIYYSQIVNDFQKGDIAEGYSVSREKKESFPLTVTSAQKNPTAFYLCASSIGWDYSNQPQHFGDGTRLSIL.

Sample share makes this clonotype medium-sized. The V and J genes are TRBV6-2 or TRBV6-3 and TRBJ2-4, with 7 nucleotides matching TRBD2. J gave up 2 bases and V 3 bases, and 7 bases lay outside the gene matches. Germline-derived CDR1 and CDR2 are MNHEY and SVGEGT. The CDR3 runs to 16 residues. The CDR3 loop reads CASSYRQGGTKNIQYF. CDR3 DNA sequence: TGTGCCAGCAGTTATCGGCAGGGAGGGACCAAAAACATTCAGTACTTC.

This clonotype was counted at least ten times. The V call is TRBV28, the J call TRBJ1-1; the D gene is possibly TRBD1 (5 bases). The CDR3 totals 15 residues. The V end was cut by 3 bases, the J end by 2 bases, with 13 bases between. Per the germline V gene, CDR1 is MDHEN and CDR2 is SYDVKM. CDR3 loop: CASSFPGNGNTEAFF. The CDR3 nucleotides are TGTGCCAGCAGTTTTCCAGGGAACGGAAACACTGAAGCTTTCTTT.